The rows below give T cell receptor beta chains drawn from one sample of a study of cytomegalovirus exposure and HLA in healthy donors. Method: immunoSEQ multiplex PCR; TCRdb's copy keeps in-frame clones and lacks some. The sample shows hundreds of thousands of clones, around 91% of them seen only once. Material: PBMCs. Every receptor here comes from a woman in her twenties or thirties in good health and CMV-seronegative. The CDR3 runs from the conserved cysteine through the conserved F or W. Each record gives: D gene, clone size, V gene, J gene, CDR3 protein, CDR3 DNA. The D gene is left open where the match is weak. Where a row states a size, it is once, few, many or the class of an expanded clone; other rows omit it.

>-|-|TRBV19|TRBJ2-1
CASSAPPSPGDGEQFF
TGTGCCAGTAGTGCACCCCCCTCGCCAGGGGATGGTGAGCAGTTCTTC
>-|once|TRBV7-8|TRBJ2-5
CASSPGLVLGREQETQYF
TGTGCCAGCAGCCCGGGGCTCGTATTAGGACGAGAACAAGAGACCCAGTACTTC
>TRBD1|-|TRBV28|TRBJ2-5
CASSSGTGSGSQYF
TGTGCCAGCAGTTCTGGGACAGGGTCGGGATCCCAGTACTTC
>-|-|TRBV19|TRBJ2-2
CASSVLQVNTGELFF
TGTGCCAGTAGCGTATTACAGGTTAACACCGGGGAGCTGTTTTTT
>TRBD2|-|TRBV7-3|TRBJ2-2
CASSPAGGAAGELFF
TGTGCCAGCAGCCCAGCGGGAGGGGCGGCCGGGGAGCTGTTTTTT
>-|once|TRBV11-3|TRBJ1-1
CASRTGNTEAFF
TGTGCCAGCCGAACAGGGAACACTGAAGCTTTCTTT
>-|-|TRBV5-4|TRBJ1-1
CASSLGQEAFF
TGTGCCAGCAGCTTAGGGCAGGAAGCTTTCTTT
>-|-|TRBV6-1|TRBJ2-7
CASSEALRYEQYF
TGTGCCAGCAGTGAAGCGCTTCGCTACGAGCAGTACTTC
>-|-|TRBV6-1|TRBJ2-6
CASKAGTGANVLTF
TGTGCCAGCAAAGCAGGGACTGGGGCCAACGTCCTGACTTTC
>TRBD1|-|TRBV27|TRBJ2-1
CASSPQGGEQFF
TGTGCCAGCAGTCCACAGGGGGGTGAGCAGTTCTTC
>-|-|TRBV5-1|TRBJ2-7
CASSQDFGRTYEQYF
TGCGCCAGCAGCCAAGATTTTGGCAGGACCTACGAGCAGTACTTC
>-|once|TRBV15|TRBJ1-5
CATSRVKVDQPQHF
TGTGCCACCAGCAGAGTCAAGGTCGATCAGCCCCAGCATTTT
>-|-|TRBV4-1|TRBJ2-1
CASRTTVDPSNEQFF
TGCGCCAGCAGAACCACGGTAGATCCCTCCAATGAGCAGTTCTTC
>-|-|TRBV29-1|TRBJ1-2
CSAPSVLQNNGYTF
TGCAGCGCCCCGTCCGTCCTTCAGAATAATGGCTACACCTTC
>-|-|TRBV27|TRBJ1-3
CASSPQDGRSGNTIYF
TGTGCCAGCAGTCCCCAGGACGGGCGCTCTGGAAACACCATATATTTT
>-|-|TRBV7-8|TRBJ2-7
CASSLGIFERYHEQYF
TGTGCCAGCAGCTTGGGAATTTTTGAGCGATACCACGAGCAGTACTTC
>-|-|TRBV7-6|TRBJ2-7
CASSFPMGGAGPYEQYF
TGTGCCAGCAGCTTCCCGATGGGGGGAGCAGGGCCCTACGAGCAGTACTTC